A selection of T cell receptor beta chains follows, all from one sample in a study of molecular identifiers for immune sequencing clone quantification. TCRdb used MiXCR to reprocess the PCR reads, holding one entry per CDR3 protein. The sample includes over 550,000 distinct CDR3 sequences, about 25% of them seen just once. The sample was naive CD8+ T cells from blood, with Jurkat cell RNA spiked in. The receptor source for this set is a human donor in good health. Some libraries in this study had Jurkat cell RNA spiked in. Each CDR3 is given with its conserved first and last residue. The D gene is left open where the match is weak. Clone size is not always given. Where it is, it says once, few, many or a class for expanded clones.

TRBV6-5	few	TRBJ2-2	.	TGTGCCAGCAGCCCACGGGCTGGGACGAACACCGGGGAGCTGTTTTTT	CASSPRAGTNTGELFF
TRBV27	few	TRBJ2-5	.	TGTGCCAGCAGTTTTAGTGCCTCAGGGACCCAGTACTTC	CASSFSASGTQYF
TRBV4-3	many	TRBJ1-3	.	TGCGCCAGCAGCCAAGATTTAGGGTTTGCTGGAAACACCATATATTTT	CASSQDLGFAGNTIYF
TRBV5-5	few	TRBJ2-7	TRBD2	TGTGCCAGCAGCTTGCTTTTAGCGGGAGGTTCTGACGAGCAGTACTTC	CASSLLLAGGSDEQYF
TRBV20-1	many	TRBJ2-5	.	TGCAGTGCTAGAGACAAGGACTTCGGGGGTACCCAGTACTTC	CSARDKDFGGTQYF
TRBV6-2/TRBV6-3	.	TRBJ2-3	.	TGTGCCAGCAGCCCCATGGGAGATACGCAGTATTTT	CASSPMGDTQYF
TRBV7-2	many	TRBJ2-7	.	TGTGCCAGCAGCTTGGGTCCTCGCGAGCAGTACTTC	CASSLGPREQYF
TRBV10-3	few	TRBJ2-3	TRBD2	TGTGCCATCAGATCCCTCGGACTAGCGGGGACAGATACGCAGTATTTT	CAIRSLGLAGTDTQYF
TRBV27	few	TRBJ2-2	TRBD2	TGTGCCAGCAGTTCGGGACTAGCGGGGGACACCGGGGAGCTGTTTTTT	CASSSGLAGDTGELFF
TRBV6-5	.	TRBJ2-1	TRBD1	TGTGCCAGCAGTTACGCAGGGGGTAGTGACGATGAGCGGTTCTTC	CASSYAGGSDDERFF
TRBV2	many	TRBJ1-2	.	TGTGCCAGCAGTGAAAGTCACAATAACTATGGCTACACCTTC	CASSESHNNYGYTF
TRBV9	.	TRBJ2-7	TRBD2	TGTGCCAGCAGCGTAGATACTAGCGGGACTTACGAGCAGTACTTC	CASSVDTSGTYEQYF
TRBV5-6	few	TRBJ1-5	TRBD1	TGTGCCAGCAGCCTCAGGGGGGTCAATCAGCCCCAGCATTTT	CASSLRGVNQPQHF
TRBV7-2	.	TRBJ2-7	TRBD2	TGTGCCAGCACGCCGACTAGCGGCCCAACCTACGAGCAGTACTTC	CASTPTSGPTYEQYF
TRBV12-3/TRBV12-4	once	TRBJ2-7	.	TGTGCCAGCAGCTTGGCCCACAGGGCCTACGAGCAGTACTTC	CASSLAHRAYEQYF
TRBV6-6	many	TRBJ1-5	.	TGTGCCAGCAGTTACAGGGGCGGTCAGCCCCAGCATTTT	CASSYRGGQPQHF
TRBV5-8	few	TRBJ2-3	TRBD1	TGTGCCAGCAGCTTACGACAGGGCAGCACAGATACGCAGTATTTC	CASSLRQGSTDTQYF
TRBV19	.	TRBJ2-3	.	TGTGCCAGTAGCCAACTATTAGCGGATACGCAGTATTTT	CASSQLLADTQYF
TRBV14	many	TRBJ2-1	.	TGTGCCAGCAGTGGGAGACGGGACCACTACAATGAGCAGTTCTTC	CASSGRRDHYNEQFF
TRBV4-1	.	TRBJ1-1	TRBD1	TGCGCCCGCAGCCAAGCAGGACAGGCTACCACTGAGGCTTTCTTT	CARSQAGQATTEAFF
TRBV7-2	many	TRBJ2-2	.	TGTGCCAGCAGCTTAGCGCCGAACACCGGGGAGCTGTTTTTT	CASSLAPNTGELFF
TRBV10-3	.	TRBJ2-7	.	TGTGCCATCAGTGAGCAGGGTACTTCCTACGAGCAGTACTTC	CAISEQGTSYEQYF
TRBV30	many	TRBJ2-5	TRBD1	TGTGCCTGGCCGGGACAGGGGTTCGAGGCAAAAGAGACCCAGTACTTC	CAWPGQGFEAKETQYF
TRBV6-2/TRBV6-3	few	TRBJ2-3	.	TGTGCCAGCAGTTACTTGGCCCCTAGCACAGATACGCAGTATTTT	CASSYLAPSTDTQYF
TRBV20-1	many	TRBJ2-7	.	TGCAGTGCCCCCAAAATGGGGCTCGAGCAGTACTTC	CSAPKMGLEQYF
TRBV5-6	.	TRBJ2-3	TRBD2	TGTGCCAGCAGCTTCGGGGGTACTAGCGGTTACACAGATACGCAGTATTTT	CASSFGGTSGYTDTQYF
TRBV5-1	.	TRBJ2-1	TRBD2	TGCGCCAGCAGCCCGGGGCCTAGCGGCAATGAGCAGTTCTTC	CASSPGPSGNEQFF
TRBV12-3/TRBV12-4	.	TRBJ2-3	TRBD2	TGTGCCAGCAGTTTAGCGGAGAGCGGGGGGGCATTTGGTACGCAGTATTTT	CASSLAESGGAFGTQYF
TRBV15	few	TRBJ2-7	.	TGTGCCACCAGCAGTATTCAACGGGACGGCCCCAAATCCGGGCAGTACTTC	CATSSIQRDGPKSGQYF
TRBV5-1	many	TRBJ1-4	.	TGCGCCAGCAGCTTGAGGCAGCCCGCGTTTGGACTGTTTTTT	CASSLRQPAFGLFF
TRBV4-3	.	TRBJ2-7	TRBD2	TGCGCCAGCAGCCAAGAGAACCCCGGGACTAGTTCTGACTACGAGCAGTACTTC	CASSQENPGTSSDYEQYF
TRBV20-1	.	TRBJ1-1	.	TGCAGTGCTAGAGAGCCTTTAACACAGGGAATGAACACTGAAGCTTTCTTT	CSAREPLTQGMNTEAFF
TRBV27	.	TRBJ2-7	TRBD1	TGTGCCCGCAGTTCGCCGCTCAGGGGGTACGAGCAGTACTTC	CARSSPLRGYEQYF
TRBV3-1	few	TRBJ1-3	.	TGTGCCAGCAGCCAAGACAGGGGCGCCAACTCTGGAAACACCATATATTTT	CASSQDRGANSGNTIYF
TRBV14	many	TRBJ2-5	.	TGTGCCAGCAGCCAGCTATACCAAGAGACCCAGTCCTTC	CASSQLYQETQSF
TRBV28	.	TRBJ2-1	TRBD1	TGTGCCAGCCCCCGCCGGCTCGGACAGGTGAGCTCCTACAATGAGCAGTTCTTC	CASPRRLGQVSSYNEQFF
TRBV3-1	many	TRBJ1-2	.	TGTGCCAGCAGCCAAGACAGGGAGTTCCATGGCTACACCTTC	CASSQDREFHGYTF
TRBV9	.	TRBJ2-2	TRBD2	TGTGCCAGCTCGAACAAAGCGGGAGTCGCCCCCGGGGAGCTGTTTTTT	CASSNKAGVAPGELFF
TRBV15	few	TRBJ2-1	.	TGTGCCACCAGCAGACTCGACTCCTACAATGAGCAGTTCTTC	CATSRLDSYNEQFF
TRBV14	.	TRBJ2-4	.	TGTGCCAGCAGCCAAGATGGGTTCGGGGGCTATGACAAAAACATTCAGTACTTC	CASSQDGFGGYDKNIQYF
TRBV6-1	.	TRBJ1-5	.	TGTGCCAGCAGAACAGGGCAGCCCCAGCATTTT	CASRTGQPQHF
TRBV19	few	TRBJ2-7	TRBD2	TGTGCCAGTAGCCCGGGACTAGCGAGAACCTACGAGCAGTACTTC	CASSPGLARTYEQYF
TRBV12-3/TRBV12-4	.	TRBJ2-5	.	TGCCTGACACGGGCGAGCGTAGGGAAAGAGACCCAGTACTTC	CLTRASVGKETQYF
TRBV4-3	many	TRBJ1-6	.	TGCGCCAGCAGCCAATCTCAGATTAATTCACCCCTCCACTTT	CASSQSQINSPLHF
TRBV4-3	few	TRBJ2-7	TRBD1	TGCGCCAGCAGCCAAGTAGCCTCGACAGGGCGCTACGAGCAGTACTTC	CASSQVASTGRYEQYF
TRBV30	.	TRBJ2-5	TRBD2	TGTGCCTGGAGGGGGATAGCGGGGGGATACCAAGAGCCCCAGTACTTC	CAWRGIAGGYQEPQYF
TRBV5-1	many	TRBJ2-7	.	TGCGCCAGCAGCTTGGATGGAGGGGGCTTCGAGCAGTACTTC	CASSLDGGGFEQYF
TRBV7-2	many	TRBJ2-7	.	TGTGCCAGCAGCCTCCCCGGGGCAGGGGGGATTGGGTACGAGCAGTACTTC	CASSLPGAGGIGYEQYF
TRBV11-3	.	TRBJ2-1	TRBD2	TGTGCCAGCAGCTTCACTAGCGGGAGTCTCGGTGAGCAGTTCTTC	CASSFTSGSLGEQFF
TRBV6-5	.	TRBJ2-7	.	TGTGCCAGCAGTTCCTCGATTAGCGCAACCTACGAGCAGTACTTC	CASSSSISATYEQYF
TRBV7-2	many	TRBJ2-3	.	TGTGCCAGCAGCTTAGCCGGGGGCGGGCCAGATACGCAGTATTTT	CASSLAGGGPDTQYF
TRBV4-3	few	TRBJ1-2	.	TGCGCCAGCAGCCAAGATCGCAGAAACCTGTGGGGCTACACCTTC	CASSQDRRNLWGYTF
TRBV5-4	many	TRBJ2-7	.	TGTGCCAGCAGCTCCCCCTTGGGGGGGGACAGGACTGAATACGAGCAGTACTTC	CASSSPLGGDRTEYEQYF
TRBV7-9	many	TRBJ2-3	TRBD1	TGTGCCAGCAGTCGGATAGGGACAGGGCTTGGAACAGATACGCAGTATTTT	CASSRIGTGLGTDTQYF
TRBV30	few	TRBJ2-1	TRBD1	TGTGCCTGGGGCCCAGGGGGACGGGAGCAGTTCTTC	CAWGPGGREQFF
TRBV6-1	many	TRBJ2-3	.	TGTGCCAGCAGGCCCCGGCGTGGCCTGGGGGCAGATACGCAGTATTTT	CASRPRRGLGADTQYF
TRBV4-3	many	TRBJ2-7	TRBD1	TGCGCCAGCAGCCAGGACAGGAGCTCCTACGAGCAGTACTTC	CASSQDRSSYEQYF